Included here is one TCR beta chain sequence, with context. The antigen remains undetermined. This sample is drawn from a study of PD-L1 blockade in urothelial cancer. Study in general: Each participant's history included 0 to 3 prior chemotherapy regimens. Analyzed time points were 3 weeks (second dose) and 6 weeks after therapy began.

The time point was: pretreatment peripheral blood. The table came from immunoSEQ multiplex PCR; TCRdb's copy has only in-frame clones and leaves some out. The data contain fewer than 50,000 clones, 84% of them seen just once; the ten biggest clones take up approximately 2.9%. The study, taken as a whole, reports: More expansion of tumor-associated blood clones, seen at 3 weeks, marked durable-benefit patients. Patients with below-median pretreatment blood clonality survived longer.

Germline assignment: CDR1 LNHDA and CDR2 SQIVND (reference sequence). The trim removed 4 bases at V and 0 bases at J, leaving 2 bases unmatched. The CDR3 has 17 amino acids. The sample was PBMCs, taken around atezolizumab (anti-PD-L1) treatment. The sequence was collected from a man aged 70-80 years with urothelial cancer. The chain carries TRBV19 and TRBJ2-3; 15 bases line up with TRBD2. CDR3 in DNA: TGTGCCAGTAGTAGAGGGACTAGCGGGGGGAGCACAGATACGCAGTATTTT. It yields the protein CASSRGTSGGSTDTQYF.